The T cell receptor (beta chain) under discussion was sequenced for a study of blood T cell repertoires in COVID-19. From germline, CDR1 is SGHNT and CDR2 YYREEE (reference sequence). V dropped 8 bases and J dropped 0; count of bases not matched to a gene: 13. The CDR3 is made up of 18 amino acids. This clone was seen a handful of times. Clones were read by immunoSEQ multiplex PCR, and TCRdb kept only the in-frame ones, dropping some. The sample lists about 180,000 clones, 89% occurring once. The genes are TRBV5-4 and TRBJ2-4; TRBD2 aligns across 11 bases. Input material: PBMCs or T cells enriched from blood (not recorded which). The TCR was taken from a woman in her thirties or forties with acute COVID-19. The CDR3 reads CARKTGTSGRLAKNIQYF. The CDR3 DNA reads TGTGCCAGAAAGACCGGGACTAGCGGCAGACTAGCCAAAAACATTCAGTACTTC. Supplemented by reference TRBV5-4 and TRBJ2-4, the full variable domain reads ETGVTQSPTHLIKTRGQQVTLRCSSQSGHNTVSWYQQALGQGPQFIFQYYREEENGRGNFPPRFSGLQFPNYSSELNVNALELDDSALYLCARKTGTSGRLAKNIQYFGAGTRLSVL.